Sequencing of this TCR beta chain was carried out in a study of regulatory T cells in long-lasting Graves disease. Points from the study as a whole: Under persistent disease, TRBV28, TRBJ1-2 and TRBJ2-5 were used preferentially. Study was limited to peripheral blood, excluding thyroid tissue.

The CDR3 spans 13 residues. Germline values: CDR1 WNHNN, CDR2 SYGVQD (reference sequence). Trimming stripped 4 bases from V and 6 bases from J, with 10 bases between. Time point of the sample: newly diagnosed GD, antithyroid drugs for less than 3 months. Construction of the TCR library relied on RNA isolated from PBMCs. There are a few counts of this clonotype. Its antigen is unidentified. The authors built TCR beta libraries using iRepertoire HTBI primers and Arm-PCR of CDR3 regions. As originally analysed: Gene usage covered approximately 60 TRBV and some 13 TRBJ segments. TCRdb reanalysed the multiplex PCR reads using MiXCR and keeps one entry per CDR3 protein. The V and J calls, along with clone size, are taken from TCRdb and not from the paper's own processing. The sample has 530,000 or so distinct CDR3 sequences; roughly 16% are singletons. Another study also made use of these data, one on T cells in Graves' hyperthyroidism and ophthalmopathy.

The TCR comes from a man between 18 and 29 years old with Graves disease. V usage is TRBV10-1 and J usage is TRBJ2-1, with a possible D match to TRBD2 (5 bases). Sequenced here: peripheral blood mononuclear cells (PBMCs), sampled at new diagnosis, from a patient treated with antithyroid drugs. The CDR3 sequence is CASSGSLANEQFF. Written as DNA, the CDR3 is TGCGCCAGCAGTGGCTCGCTAGCCAATGAGCAGTTCTTC.